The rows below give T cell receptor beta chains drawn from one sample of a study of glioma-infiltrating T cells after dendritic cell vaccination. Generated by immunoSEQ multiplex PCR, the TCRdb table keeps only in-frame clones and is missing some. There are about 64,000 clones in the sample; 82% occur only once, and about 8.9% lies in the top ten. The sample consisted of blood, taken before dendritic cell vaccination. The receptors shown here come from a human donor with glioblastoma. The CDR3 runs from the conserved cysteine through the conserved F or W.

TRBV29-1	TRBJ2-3	CSVEGTSGGASRITDTQYF
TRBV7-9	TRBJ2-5	CASSFGTSGGQETQYF
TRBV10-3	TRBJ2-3	CAISPLGGDTQYF
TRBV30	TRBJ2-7	CAWGRAYEQYF
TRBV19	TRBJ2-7	CASSISDGEAYEQYF
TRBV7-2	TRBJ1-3	CASSSDRGNTIYF
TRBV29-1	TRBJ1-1	CSVLGQGARTEAFF
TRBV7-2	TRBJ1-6	CASSLDGSGAYNSPLHF
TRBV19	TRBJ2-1	CASSISGAGSYNEQFF
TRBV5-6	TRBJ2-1	CASSLGQGRAVHEQFF
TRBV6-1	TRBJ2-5	CASSEAGTRRLGETQYF
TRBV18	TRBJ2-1	CASSPPTGAYYNEQFF